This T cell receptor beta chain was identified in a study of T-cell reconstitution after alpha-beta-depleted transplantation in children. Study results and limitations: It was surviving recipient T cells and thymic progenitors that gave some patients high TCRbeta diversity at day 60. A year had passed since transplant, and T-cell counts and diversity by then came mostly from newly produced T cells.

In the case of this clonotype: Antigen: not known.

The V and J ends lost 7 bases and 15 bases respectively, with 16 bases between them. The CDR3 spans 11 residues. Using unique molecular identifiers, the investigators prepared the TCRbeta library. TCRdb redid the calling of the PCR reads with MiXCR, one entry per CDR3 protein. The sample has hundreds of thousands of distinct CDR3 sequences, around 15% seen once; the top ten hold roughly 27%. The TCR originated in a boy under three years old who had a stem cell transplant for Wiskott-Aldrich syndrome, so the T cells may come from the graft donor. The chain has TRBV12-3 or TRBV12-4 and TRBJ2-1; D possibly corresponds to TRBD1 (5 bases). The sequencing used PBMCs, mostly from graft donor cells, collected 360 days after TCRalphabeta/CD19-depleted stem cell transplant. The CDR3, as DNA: TGTGCCAGCACCTTCGACAGAGCAAGGTTCTTC. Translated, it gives CASTFDRARFF.